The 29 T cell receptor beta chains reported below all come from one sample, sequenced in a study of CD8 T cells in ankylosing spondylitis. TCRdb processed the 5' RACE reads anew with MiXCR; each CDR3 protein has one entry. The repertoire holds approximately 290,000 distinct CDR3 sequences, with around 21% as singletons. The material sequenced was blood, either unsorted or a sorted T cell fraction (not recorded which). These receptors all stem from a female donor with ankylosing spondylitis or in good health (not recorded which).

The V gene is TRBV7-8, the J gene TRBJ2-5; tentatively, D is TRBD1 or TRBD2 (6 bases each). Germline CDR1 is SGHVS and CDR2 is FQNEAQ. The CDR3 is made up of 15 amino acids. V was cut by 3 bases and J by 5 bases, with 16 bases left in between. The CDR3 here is CASSFVGGHGETQYF. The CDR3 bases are TGTGCCAGCAGCTTTGTCGGGGGCCACGGGGAGACCCAGTACTTC.

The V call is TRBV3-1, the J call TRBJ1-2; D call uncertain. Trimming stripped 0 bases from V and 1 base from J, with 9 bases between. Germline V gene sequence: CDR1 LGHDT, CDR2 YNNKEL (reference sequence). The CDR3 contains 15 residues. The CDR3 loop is CASSQDRRINYGYTF. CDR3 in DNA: TGTGCCAGCAGCCAAGATCGGCGGATTAACTATGGCTACACCTTC.

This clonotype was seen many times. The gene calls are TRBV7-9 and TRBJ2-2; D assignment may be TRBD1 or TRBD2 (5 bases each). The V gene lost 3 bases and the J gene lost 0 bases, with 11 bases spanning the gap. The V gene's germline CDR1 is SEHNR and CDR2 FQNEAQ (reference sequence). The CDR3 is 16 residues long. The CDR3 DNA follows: TGTGCCAGCAGCTTGACCGGGACCGCGAACACCGGGGAGCTGTTTTTT. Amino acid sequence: CASSLTGTANTGELFF.

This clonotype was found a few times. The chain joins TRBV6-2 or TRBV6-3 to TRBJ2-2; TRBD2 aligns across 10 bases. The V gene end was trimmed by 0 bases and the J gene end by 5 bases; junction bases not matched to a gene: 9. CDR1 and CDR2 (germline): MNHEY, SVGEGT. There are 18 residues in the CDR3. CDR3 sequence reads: CASSYSTAAGGITGELFF. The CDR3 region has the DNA TGTGCCAGCAGTTACTCGACGGCAGCGGGGGGGATTACCGGGGAGCTGTTTTTT.

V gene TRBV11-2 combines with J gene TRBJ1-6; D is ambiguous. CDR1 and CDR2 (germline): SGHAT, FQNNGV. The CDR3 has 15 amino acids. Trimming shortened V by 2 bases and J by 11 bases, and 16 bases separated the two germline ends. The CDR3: CASSLSPQNAPPLHF. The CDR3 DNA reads TGTGCCAGCAGCTTATCCCCGCAGAATGCTCCACCCCTCCACTTT.

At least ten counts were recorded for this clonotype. The CDR3 bases are TGTGCCAGCAGCGCCTTAGTGGGTCTTGGGGACTATGGCTACACCTTC. Protein: CASSALVGLGDYGYTF. This sequence joins TRBV9 and TRBJ1-2; D is ambiguous. Germline V CDR1 and CDR2: SGDLS, YYNGEE. The CDR3 is made up of 16 amino acids. V lost 3 bases to trimming and J lost 3 bases, with 18 bases between them.

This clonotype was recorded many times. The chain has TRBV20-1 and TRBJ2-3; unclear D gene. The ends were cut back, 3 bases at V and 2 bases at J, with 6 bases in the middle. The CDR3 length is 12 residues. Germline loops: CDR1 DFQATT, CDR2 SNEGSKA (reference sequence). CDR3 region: CSASGDTDTQYF. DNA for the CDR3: TGCAGTGCTAGTGGCGACACAGATACGCAGTATTTT.

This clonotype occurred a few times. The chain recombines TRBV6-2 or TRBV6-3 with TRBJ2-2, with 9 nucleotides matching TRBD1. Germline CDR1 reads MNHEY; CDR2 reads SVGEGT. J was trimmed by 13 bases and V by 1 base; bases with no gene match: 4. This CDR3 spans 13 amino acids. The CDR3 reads CASSYFTGGVLFF. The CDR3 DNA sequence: TGTGCCAGCAGTTACTTTACAGGGGGCGTGCTGTTTTTT.

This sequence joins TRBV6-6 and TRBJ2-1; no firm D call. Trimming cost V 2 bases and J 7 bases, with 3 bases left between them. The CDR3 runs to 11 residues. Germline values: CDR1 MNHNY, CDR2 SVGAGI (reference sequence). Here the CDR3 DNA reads TGTGCCAGCAGTTACAAAAATGAGCAGTTCTTC. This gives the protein CASSYKNEQFF.

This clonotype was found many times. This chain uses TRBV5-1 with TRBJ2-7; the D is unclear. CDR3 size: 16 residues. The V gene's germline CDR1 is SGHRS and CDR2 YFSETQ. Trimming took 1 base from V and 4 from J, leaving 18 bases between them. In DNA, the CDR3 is TGCGCCAGCAGCTTGAGCGAGCAGTCGCTGTTGTACGAGCAGTACTTC. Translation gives CASSLSEQSLLYEQYF.

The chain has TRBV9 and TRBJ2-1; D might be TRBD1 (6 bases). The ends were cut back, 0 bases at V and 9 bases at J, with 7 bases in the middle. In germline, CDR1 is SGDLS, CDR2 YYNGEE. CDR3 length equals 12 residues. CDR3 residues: CASSVEGGEQFF. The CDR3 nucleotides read TGTGCCAGCAGCGTAGAAGGGGGTGAGCAGTTCTTC.

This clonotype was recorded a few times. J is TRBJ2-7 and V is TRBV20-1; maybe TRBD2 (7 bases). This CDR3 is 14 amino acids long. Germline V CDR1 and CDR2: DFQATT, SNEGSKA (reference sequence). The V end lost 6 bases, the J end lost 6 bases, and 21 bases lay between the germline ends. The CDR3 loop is CSAVREAVGAEQYF. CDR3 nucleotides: TGCAGTGCCGTCCGGGAGGCCGTGGGGGCCGAGCAGTACTTC.

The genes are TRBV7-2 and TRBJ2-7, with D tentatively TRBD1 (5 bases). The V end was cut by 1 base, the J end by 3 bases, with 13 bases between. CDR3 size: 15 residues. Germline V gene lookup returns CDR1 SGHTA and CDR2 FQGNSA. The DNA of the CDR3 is TGTGCCAGCAGCTTAGAGGGCAGGGCACTCTACGAGCAGTACTTC. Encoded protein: CASSLEGRALYEQYF. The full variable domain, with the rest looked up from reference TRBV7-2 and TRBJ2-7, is GAGVSQSPSNKVTEKGKDVELRCDPISGHTALYWYRQSLGQGLEFLIYFQGNSAPDKSGLPSDRFSAERTGGSVSTLTIQRTQQEDSAVYLCASSLEGRALYEQYFGPGTRLTVT.

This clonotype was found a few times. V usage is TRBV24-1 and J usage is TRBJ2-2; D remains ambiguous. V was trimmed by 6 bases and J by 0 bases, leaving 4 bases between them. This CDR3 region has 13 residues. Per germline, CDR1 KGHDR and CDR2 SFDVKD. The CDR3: CATSLANTGELFF. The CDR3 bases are TGTGCCACCAGTCTCGCGAACACCGGGGAGCTGTTTTTT.

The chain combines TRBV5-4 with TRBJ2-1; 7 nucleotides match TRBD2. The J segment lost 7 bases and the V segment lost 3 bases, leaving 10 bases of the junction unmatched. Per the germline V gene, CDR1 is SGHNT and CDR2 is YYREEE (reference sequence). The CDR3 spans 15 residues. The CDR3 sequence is CASSSGGEGRNEQFF. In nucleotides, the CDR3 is TGTGCCAGCAGCTCGGGGGGTGAGGGGAGAAATGAGCAGTTCTTC.

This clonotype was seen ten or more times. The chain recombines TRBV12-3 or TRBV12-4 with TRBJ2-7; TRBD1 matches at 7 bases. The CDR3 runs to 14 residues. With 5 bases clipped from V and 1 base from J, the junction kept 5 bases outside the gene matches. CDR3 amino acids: CASSALRGSYEQYF. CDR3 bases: TGTGCCAGCAGTGCCCTCAGGGGGTCCTACGAGCAGTACTTC.

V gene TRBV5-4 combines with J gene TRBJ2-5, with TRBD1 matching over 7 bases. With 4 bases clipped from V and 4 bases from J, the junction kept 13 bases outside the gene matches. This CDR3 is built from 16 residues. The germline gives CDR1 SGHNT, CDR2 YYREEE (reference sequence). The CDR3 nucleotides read TGTGCCAGCAGCCCCTACAAGACAGGGATTAGAGAGACCCAGTACTTC. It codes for CASSPYKTGIRETQYF.

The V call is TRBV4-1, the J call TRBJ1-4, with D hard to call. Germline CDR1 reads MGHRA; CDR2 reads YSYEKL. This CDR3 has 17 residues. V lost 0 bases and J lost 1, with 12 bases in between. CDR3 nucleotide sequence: TGCGCCAGCAGCCAAGACCCACCGGGTGGAACTAATGAAAAACTGTTTTTT. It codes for CASSQDPPGGTNEKLFF.

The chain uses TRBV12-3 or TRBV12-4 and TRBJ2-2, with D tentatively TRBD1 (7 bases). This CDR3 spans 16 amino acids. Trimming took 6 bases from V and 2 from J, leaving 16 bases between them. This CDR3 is CASRDSGGTNTGELFF. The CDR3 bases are TGTGCCAGCAGGGACTCAGGGGGGACAAACACCGGGGAGCTGTTTTTT.

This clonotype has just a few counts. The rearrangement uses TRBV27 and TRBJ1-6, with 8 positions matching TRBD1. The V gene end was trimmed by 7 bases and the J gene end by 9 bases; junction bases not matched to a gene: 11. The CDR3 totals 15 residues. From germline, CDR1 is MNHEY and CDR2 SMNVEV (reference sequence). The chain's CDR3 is CASKAGQGLGSPLHF. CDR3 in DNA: TGTGCCAGCAAAGCCGGACAGGGCTTGGGTTCACCCCTCCACTTT.

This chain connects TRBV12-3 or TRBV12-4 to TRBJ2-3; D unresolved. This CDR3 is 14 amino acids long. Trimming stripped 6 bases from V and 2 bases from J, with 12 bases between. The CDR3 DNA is TGTGCCAGCAGCCTTAGCTTGAACACAGATACGCAGTATTTT. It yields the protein CASSLSLNTDTQYF.

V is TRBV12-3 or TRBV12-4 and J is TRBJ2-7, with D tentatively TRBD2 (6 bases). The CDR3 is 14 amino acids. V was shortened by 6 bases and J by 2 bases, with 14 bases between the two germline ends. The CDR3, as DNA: TGTGCCAGCAGCTCCTCTGGAGGGGCCTACGAGCAGTACTTC. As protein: CASSSSGGAYEQYF.

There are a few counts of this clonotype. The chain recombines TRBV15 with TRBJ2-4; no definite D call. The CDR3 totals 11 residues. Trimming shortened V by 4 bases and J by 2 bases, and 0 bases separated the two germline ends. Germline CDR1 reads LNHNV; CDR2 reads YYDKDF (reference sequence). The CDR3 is CATSTKNIQYF. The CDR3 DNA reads TGTGCCACCAGCACCAAAAACATTCAGTACTTC.

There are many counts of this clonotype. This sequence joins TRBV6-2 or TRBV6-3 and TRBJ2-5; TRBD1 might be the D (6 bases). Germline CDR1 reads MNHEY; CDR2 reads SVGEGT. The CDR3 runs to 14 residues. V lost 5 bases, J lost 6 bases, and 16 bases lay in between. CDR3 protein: CASSNTGIGKTQYF. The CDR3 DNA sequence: TGTGCCAGCAGTAACACAGGGATCGGGAAGACCCAGTACTTC.

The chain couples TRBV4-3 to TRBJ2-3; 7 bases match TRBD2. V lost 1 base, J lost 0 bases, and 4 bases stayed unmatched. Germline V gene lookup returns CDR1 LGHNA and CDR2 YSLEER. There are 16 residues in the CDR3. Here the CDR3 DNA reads TGCGCCAGCAGCCAAGCCGGGAGGTCTAGCACAGATACGCAGTATTTT. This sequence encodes CASSQAGRSSTDTQYF.

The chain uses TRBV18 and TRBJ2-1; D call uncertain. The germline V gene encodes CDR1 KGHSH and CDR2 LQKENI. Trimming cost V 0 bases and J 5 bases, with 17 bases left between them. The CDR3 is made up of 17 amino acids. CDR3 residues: CASSPPLFCRLDNEQFF. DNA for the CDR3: TGTGCCAGCTCACCACCGCTTTTTTGTAGGCTCGACAATGAGCAGTTCTTC.

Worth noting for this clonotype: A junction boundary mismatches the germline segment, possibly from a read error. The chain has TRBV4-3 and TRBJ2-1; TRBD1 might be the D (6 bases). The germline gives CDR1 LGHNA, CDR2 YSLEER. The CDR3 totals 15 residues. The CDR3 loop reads CASSQTGQYYTEQFF. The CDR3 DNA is TGCGCCAGCAGCCAGACGGGACAATACTACACTGAGCAGTTCTTC.

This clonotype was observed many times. The CDR3 nucleotides are TGTGCCAGCAGCTTGGCCGGGACTAGCGCAGATACGCAGTATTTT. Translation: CASSLAGTSADTQYF. This chain joins TRBV5-5 and TRBJ2-3; the match to TRBD2 covers 10 bases. After removal of 0 bases from V and 4 bases from J, the junction contained 2 bases not matched to a gene. Per the germline V gene, CDR1 is SGHKS and CDR2 is YYEKEE (reference sequence). This CDR3 has 15 amino acids.

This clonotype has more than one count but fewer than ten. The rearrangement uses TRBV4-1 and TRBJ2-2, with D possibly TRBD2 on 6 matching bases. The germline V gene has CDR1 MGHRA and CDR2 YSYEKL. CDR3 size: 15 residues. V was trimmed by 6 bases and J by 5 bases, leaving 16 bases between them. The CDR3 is CASRPLGGRTGELFF. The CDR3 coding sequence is TGCGCCAGCAGACCCCTAGGTGGGAGGACCGGGGAGCTGTTTTTT.